The text below deals with one T cell receptor beta chain. Antigen unknown. These data come from a study of radiotherapy plus CTLA-4 blockade in lung cancer. At the level of the study: Disease control was achieved by 31% of patients, and objective responses by 18%.

Study results and caveats: Some TCR clones had been derived from tumors. These clones expanded in peripheral blood after radiotherapy plus ipilimumab.

Looked up from germline, CDR1 is SGHTA and CDR2 is FQGNSA. V dropped 1 base and J dropped 3; count of bases not matched to a gene: 17. This CDR3 spans 19 amino acids. Chemo-refractory metastatic non-small-cell lung cancer patients were treated with focal radiation plus CTLA-4 blockade with ipilimumab. TCRdb's table, derived via immunoSEQ multiplex PCR, lists solely in-frame clones and lacks some. The profile shows tens of thousands of clones, roughly four fifths of them singletons. The rearrangement uses TRBV7-2 and TRBJ2-7, with 8 bases identical to TRBD1. This TCR was sampled from a human donor with non-small cell lung cancer whose response to radiotherapy plus ipilimumab could not be evaluated. The sample consisted of peripheral blood, taken from a patient treated with radiotherapy plus ipilimumab. CDR3 DNA sequence: TGTGCCAGCAGCTTAGATCCCTTTTACAGGTCCACAGGGGGCTACGAGCAGTACTTC. Protein sequence: CASSLDPFYRSTGGYEQYF.